This T cell receptor (beta chain) was identified during a study of shared clonotypes between healthy human individuals. Overall study: There were three CD4 naive, three CD4 memory, two CD8 naive and one CD8 memory plates per donor.

The J segment lost 11 bases and the V segment lost 7 bases, leaving 9 bases of the junction unmatched. CDR3 size: 11 residues. Per germline, CDR1 SQVTM and CDR2 ANQGSEA. As processed by the authors: ImmunoSEQ gave junction-only sequences without quality scores, so filtering differed. Sequencing was performed with immunoSEQ multiplex PCR; in TCRdb, only in-frame clones are kept and a portion is missing. Clone size and V and J calls were adopted from that table, with D and trimming inferred from the DNA. This table has about 2.3 million clones, over 85% appearing once. Material for sequencing was naive CD4+ T cells from PBMCs. Sample subset: CD45RA+ positively selected. The receptor's source is a man aged 18 to 29 in good health. Some clones in this sample may be carry-over from other donors' samples. The chain has TRBV29-1 and TRBJ1-1, with 8 bases lining up with TRBD1. The CDR3 spells CSATGDMSAFF. CDR3 DNA: TGCAGCGCGACAGGGGATATGTCGGCTTTCTTT.